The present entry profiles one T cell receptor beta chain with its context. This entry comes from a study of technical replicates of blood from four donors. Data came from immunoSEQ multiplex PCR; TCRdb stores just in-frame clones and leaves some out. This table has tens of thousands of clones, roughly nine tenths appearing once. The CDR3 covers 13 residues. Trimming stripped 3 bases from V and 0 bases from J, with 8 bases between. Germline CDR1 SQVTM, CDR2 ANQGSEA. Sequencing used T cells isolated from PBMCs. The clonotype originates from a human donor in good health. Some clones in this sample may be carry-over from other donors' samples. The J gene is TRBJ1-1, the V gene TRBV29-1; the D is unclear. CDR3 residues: CSVDKHVNTEAFF. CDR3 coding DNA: TGCAGCGTTGACAAGCATGTGAACACTGAAGCTTTCTTT.